This TCR beta chain was recovered during a study of OX40 agonist ivuxolimab in advanced cancers. General study results and limits: In the 0.1-3.0 mg/kg groups, partial responders showed among the lowest expansion. Low normalized T-cell clonal expansion also characterized some of the nonresponders.

TCRdb keeps only in-frame clones here, not all; method: immunoSEQ multiplex PCR. The sample carries about 58,000 clones, about 79% recorded once. Points on this clone: Antigen unknown.

The sequence was obtained from an adult with an advanced solid tumor such as melanoma, head and neck, liver or kidney cancer. This specimen consisted of CD4+ or CD8+ T cells sorted from blood, obtained in a trial of the OX40 agonist ivuxolimab.

CDR3 nucleotide sequence: TGCGCCAGCAGCCAAAGACAGGGCGGGTTGGATGAGCAGTTCTTC. It yields the protein CASSQRQGGLDEQFF. The chain links TRBV4-1 to TRBJ2-1; 7 nucleotides match TRBD1. Germline V lookup: CDR1 MGHRA, CDR2 YSYEKL. The CDR3 spans 15 residues. After removal of 2 bases from V and 8 bases from J, the junction contained 9 bases not matched to a gene.